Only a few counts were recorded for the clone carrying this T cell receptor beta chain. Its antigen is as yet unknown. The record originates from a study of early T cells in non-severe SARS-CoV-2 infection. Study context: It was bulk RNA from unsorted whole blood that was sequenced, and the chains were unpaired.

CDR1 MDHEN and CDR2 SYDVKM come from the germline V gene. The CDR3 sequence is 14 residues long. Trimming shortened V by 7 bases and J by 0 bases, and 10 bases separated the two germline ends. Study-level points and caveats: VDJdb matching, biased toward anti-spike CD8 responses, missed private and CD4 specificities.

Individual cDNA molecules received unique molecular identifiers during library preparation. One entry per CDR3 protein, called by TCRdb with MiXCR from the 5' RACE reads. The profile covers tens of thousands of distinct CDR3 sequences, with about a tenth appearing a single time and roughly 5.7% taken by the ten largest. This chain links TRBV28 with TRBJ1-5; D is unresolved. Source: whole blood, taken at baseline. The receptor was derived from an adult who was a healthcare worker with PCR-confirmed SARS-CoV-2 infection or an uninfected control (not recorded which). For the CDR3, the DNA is TGTGCCAGCAAACACAGCAATAGCAATCAGCCCCAGCATTTT. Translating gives CASKHSNSNQPQHF.